This TCR beta chain was identified during a study of blood T cell repertoires in COVID-19. In the study overall: Researchers got acute and convalescent COVID-19 samples from the United States, Italy and Spain. T cells, B-cell-depleted T cells, or PBMCs supplied cDNA or gDNA.

With 1 base removed from V and 1 base from J, the gap between germline ends came to 14 bases. Germline loops: CDR1 SGHRS, CDR2 YFSETQ. This CDR3 contains 17 residues. Per the study methods: Amplification of reference gene primers was used by the study to estimate nucleated cell counts. Profiled with immunoSEQ multiplex PCR; TCRdb holds only in-frame clones, not every one. From that table come the V and J calls and clone size; the DNA was used to work out D and trimming. The repertoire holds 60,000 to 80,000 clones, with approximately 88% as singletons. The gene calls are TRBV5-1 and TRBJ2-2; D is possibly TRBD2 (5 bases). Material for sequencing was peripheral blood. The TCR originated in a man in his forties or fifties with active COVID-19. CDR3 bases: TGCGCCAGCAGCTTGTTAGGTGGAGGAGGGAACACCGGGGAGCTGTTTTTT. Protein sequence: CASSLLGGGGNTGELFF.